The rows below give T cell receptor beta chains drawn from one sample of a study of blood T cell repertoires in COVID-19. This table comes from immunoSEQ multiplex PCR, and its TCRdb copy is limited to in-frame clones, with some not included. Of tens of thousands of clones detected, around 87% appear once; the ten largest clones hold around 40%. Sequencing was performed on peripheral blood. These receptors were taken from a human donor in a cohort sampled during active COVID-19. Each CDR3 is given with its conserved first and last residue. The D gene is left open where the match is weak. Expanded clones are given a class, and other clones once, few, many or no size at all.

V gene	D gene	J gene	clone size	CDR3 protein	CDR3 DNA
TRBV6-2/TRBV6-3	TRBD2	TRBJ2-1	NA	CASSLAGAGYNEQFF	TGTGCCAGCAGTTTAGCGGGGGCCGGGTACAATGAGCAGTTCTTC
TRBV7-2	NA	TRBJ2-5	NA	CASSLARQETQYF	TGTGCCAGCAGCTTAGCGAGACAAGAGACCCAGTACTTC
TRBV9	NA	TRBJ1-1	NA	CASSVAGLGTEAFF	TGTGCCAGCAGCGTAGCAGGGCTGGGCACTGAAGCTTTCTTT
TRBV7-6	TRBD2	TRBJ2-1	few	CASSASGSYNEQFF	TGTGCCAGCAGCGCTAGCGGTTCCTACAATGAGCAGTTCTTC
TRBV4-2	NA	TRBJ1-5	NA	CASSQGTAVNQPQHF	TGTGCCAGCAGCCAAGGGACAGCGGTCAATCAGCCCCAGCATTTT
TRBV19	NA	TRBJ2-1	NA	CASSIDRGRSSYNEQFF	TGTGCCAGTAGTATAGATCGGGGGAGGAGCTCCTACAATGAGCAGTTCTTC
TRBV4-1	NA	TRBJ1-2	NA	CASSQVGLNYGYTF	TGCGCCAGCAGCCAAGTGGGGCTTAACTATGGCTACACCTTC
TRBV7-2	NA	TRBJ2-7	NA	CASSYPRREQYF	TGTGCCAGCAGCTACCCCAGGCGCGAGCAGTACTTC
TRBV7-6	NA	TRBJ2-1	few	CASSSIGGLVNEQFF	TGTGCCAGCAGCTCAATAGGGGGTCTAGTTAATGAGCAGTTCTTC
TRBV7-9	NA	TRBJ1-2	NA	CASRPSGGHYGYTF	TGTGCCAGCCGCCCGTCCGGGGGGCACTATGGCTACACCTTC
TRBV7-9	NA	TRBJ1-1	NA	CASSLAVGGGLPGEAFF	TGTGCCAGCAGCTTAGCGGTTGGCGGGGGGCTACCAGGAGAAGCTTTCTTT
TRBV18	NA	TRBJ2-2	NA	CASSPRSGTGNTGELFF	TGTGCCAGCTCACCGCGGTCCGGAACGGGGAACACCGGGGAGCTGTTTTTT
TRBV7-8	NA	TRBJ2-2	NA	CASSLGSGLYTGELFF	TGTGCCAGCAGCTTAGGATCGGGACTCTACACCGGGGAGCTGTTTTTT
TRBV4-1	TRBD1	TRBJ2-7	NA	CASSLGTGGLGEQYF	TGCGCCAGCAGCCTGGGGACAGGGGGTTTAGGGGAGCAGTACTTC
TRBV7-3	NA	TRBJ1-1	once	CASSIGVNTEAFF	TGTGCCAGCAGCATCGGGGTGAACACTGAAGCTTTCTTT
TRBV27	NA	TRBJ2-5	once	CASRLEGAGETQYF	TGTGCCAGCAGGTTGGAGGGGGCTGGAGAGACCCAGTACTTC
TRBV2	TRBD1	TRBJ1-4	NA	CAGGQQGVANEKLFF	TGTGCCGGAGGACAACAGGGGGTAGCTAATGAAAAACTGTTTTTT
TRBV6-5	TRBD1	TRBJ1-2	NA	CASSYLTTGRNGYTF	TGTGCCAGCAGTTACTTAACGACAGGGAGAAATGGCTACACCTTC
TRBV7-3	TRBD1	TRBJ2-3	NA	CASSLMGQGATDTQYF	TGTGCCAGCAGCTTAATGGGACAGGGGGCCACAGATACGCAGTATTTT
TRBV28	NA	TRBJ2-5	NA	CASSFRQYETQYF	TGTGCCAGCAGTTTCCGACAGTATGAGACCCAGTACTTC
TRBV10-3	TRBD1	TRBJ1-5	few	CAISSDRGVGYWDQPQHF	TGTGCCATCAGCTCCGACAGGGGAGTGGGGTATTGGGATCAGCCCCAGCATTTT
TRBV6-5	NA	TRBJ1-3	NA	CASRWQGGNTIYF	TGTGCCAGCAGATGGCAGGGCGGAAACACCATATATTTT
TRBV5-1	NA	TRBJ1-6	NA	CASSSAPGLNNSPLHF	TGCGCCAGCAGCTCCGCACCGGGACTTAACAATTCACCCCTCCACTTT
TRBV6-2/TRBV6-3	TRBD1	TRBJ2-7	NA	CASSYSWGQTVTAYEQYF	TGTGCCAGCAGTTACTCATGGGGACAGACGGTTACTGCCTACGAGCAGTACTTC
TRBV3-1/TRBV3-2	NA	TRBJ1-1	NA	CASSQGQQNTEAFF	TGTGCCAGCAGCCAAGGACAGCAGAACACTGAAGCTTTCTTT
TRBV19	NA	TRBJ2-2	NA	CASSLGANTGELFF	TGTGCCAGTAGCCTGGGAGCGAACACCGGGGAGCTGTTTTTT
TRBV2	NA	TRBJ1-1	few	CASKREGLTNTEAFF	TGTGCCAGCAAGCGTGAGGGTCTTACGAACACTGAAGCTTTCTTT
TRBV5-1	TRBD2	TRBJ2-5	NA	CASSQRGAQETQYF	TGCGCCAGCAGCCAGCGGGGGGCCCAAGAGACCCAGTACTTC
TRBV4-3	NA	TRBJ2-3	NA	CASSQDSSDATQYF	TGCGCCAGCAGCCAAGATTCTAGCGATGCCACGCAGTATTTT
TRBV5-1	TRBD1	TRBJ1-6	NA	CASSWTGAGSPLHF	TGCGCCAGCAGCTGGACAGGGGCTGGGTCACCCCTCCACTTT
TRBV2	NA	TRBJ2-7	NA	CASTGQFYEQYF	TGTGCCAGCACCGGACAGTTCTACGAGCAGTACTTC
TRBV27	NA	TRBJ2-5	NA	CASSLLGPVETQYF	TGTGCCAGCAGTTTATTGGGGCCCGTTGAGACCCAGTACTTC
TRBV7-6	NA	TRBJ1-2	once	CASSASGASNYGYTF	TGTGCCAGCAGCGCAAGCGGGGCCTCGAACTATGGCTACACCTTC
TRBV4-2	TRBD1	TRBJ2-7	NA	CASSQGGQGSYEQYF	TGTGCCAGCAGCCAAGGGGGACAGGGGTCCTACGAGCAGTACTTC
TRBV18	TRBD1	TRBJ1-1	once	CASSQAPGGFGTEAFF	TGTGCCAGCTCCCAAGCCCCAGGGGGCTTCGGCACTGAAGCTTTCTTT
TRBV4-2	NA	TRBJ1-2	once	CASSQVTGIEAGYTF	TGTGCCAGCAGCCAAGTTACGGGGATTGAGGCTGGCTACACCTTC
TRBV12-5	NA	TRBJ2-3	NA	CASGLVLPLRDNTSTDTQYF	TGTGCTAGTGGTTTGGTACTACCCCTGAGGGATAATACAAGCACAGATACGCAGTATTTT
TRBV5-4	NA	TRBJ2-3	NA	CASSIQGDTQYF	TGTGCCAGCAGCATACAGGGTGATACGCAGTATTTT
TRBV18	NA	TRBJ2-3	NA	CASSPTGKTDTQYF	TGTGCCAGCTCACCAACGGGGAAAACAGATACGCAGTATTTT